The rows below give T cell receptor beta chains drawn from one sample of a study of shared clonotypes between healthy human individuals. Method: immunoSEQ multiplex PCR; TCRdb's copy keeps in-frame clones and lacks some. This table has 850,000 to 1,200,000 clones, approximately 70% appearing once. The sample comprised memory CD4+ T cells sorted from blood. The receptors come from a man younger than 35 in good health. Each CDR3 is given with its conserved first and last residue. Each record gives: V gene, J gene, CDR3 protein.

TRBV9	TRBJ2-7	CASSVAGLTYEQYF
TRBV30	TRBJ1-6	CAWSNDGGSPLHF
TRBV5-1	TRBJ1-6	CASSPGQGESSPLHF
TRBV6-5	TRBJ1-4	CASSYSWTENEKLFF
TRBV18	TRBJ2-7	CASSTSDGAYEQYF
TRBV7-9	TRBJ2-6	CASSPTVSVLTF
TRBV4-3	.	CASSQDRGLSYEQYF
TRBV7-2	TRBJ2-3	CASSLPATDTQYF
TRBV9	TRBJ2-1	CASSVDGSGRARDEQFF
TRBV6-5	TRBJ2-7	CASSYHSRAYEQYF
TRBV18	TRBJ1-4	CASSPQGLNEKLFF
TRBV28	TRBJ2-1	CASSLGSTGGGPPFF
TRBV10-2	TRBJ1-2	CASSESAGAYYGYTF
TRBV5-1	TRBJ1-1	CASSFGSLNTEAFF
TRBV7-2	TRBJ2-1	CASSREGTSGTEQFF
TRBV5-4	TRBJ2-7	CASSLKGRGGIYEQYF
TRBV30	TRBJ1-3	CAWTGLSGNTIYF
TRBV11-3	TRBJ2-2	CASSPGGLTGELFF
TRBV11-2	TRBJ1-4	CASSLGSAEKLFF
TRBV2	TRBJ1-5	CASSGAIVGQPQHF
TRBV5-1	TRBJ2-7	CASSLDRDSTYEQYF
TRBV30	TRBJ2-4	CAWSAGGGKYF
TRBV4-1	TRBJ2-2	CASSQVRVTGELFF
TRBV7-9	TRBJ2-1	CASSDRGSYNEQFF
TRBV27	TRBJ2-3	CASSSQRGPSTDTQYF
TRBV5-8	TRBJ1-5	CASSATGGGRPQHF
TRBV19	TRBJ2-5	CASSMGAASQETQYF
TRBV18	TRBJ2-2	CASRRSTGELFF
TRBV25-1	TRBJ2-3	CASSEGPGSTDTQYF
TRBV2	TRBJ2-2	CASSTTGGNTGELFF
TRBV19	TRBJ1-5	CASSLGQGNHYSNQPQHF